A single sample is the source of the 27 T cell receptor beta chains below, sequenced in a study of blood T cell repertoires in COVID-19. Sequenced by immunoSEQ multiplex PCR; TCRdb stores in-frame clones only, minus some. The sample records tens of thousands of clones, around 85% being singletons. Sequenced sample: peripheral blood. The receptors come from a human donor in a cohort sampled during active COVID-19.

This chain connects TRBV10-2 to TRBJ2-7; 10 positions agree with TRBD2. CDR1 and CDR2 (germline): WSHSY, SAAADI. Germline trimming cut 4 bases from V and 6 bases from J; bases unmatched to any gene: 6. The CDR3 loop spans 14 amino acids. The CDR3 DNA sequence: TGCGCCAGCAGTGGTCCTAGCGGGGGATCCGAGCAGTACTTC. Translation: CASSGPSGGSEQYF.

CDR3 in amino acids: CASSLSGGAYNEQFF. CDR3 coding DNA: TGTGCCAGCAGTTTAAGCGGGGGGGCCTACAATGAGCAGTTCTTC. The chain is built from TRBV7-2 and TRBJ2-1; TRBD2 matches 10 bases. The CDR3 covers 15 residues. In germline, CDR1 is SGHTA, CDR2 FQGNSA. Losses at the gene ends were 6 bases for V and 2 bases for J; bases not matched to a gene: 4.

This clone was found a few times. The rearrangement joins TRBV5-1 to TRBJ2-5, with 9 positions matching TRBD2. V trimming: 5 bases; J trimming: 4 bases; junction bases outside the gene matches: 6. The V gene's germline CDR1 is SGHRS and CDR2 YFSETQ. The CDR3 loop spans 14 amino acids. The CDR3 sequence is CASSSGGGRETQYF. CDR3 nucleotides: TGCGCCAGCAGTAGCGGGGGCGGGAGAGAGACCCAGTACTTC.

This clone occurred a few times. V gene TRBV19 combines with J gene TRBJ2-3, with 11 bases matching TRBD1. This CDR3 has 15 amino acids. The germline V gene has CDR1 LNHDA and CDR2 SQIVND (reference sequence). The J segment lost 3 bases and the V segment lost 5 bases, leaving 4 bases of the junction unmatched. The CDR3 region has the DNA TGTGCCAGTAGTGGGGGACAGGGGGTGACAGATACGCAGTATTTT. Amino acids: CASSGGQGVTDTQYF. The full variable domain, completed using reference TRBV19 and TRBJ2-3, is DGGITQSPKYLFRKEGQNVTLSCEQNLNHDAMYWYRQDPGQGLRLIYYSQIVNDFQKGDIAEGYSVSREKKESFPLTVTSAQKNPTAFYLCASSGGQGVTDTQYFGPGTRLTVL.

The chain employs TRBV7-9 and TRBJ1-4; 9 positions match TRBD1. Unmatched junction bases numbered 3, after V lost 5 bases and J lost 2 bases. The CDR3 contains 15 residues. CDR1 is SEHNR and CDR2 is FQNEAQ in the germline V gene (reference sequence). CDR3 coding DNA: TGTGCCAGCAGCAGTGACAGGGGGACTAATGAAAAACTGTTTTTT. This encodes CASSSDRGTNEKLFF.

The chain recombines TRBV7-2 with TRBJ2-7; perhaps TRBD1 as D (7 bases). V was pared by 1 base and J by 7 bases, with 14 bases between. The CDR3 length is 14 residues. Germline V gene lookup returns CDR1 SGHTA and CDR2 FQGNSA. CDR3 in amino acids: CASSLVEGAREQYF. CDR3 in DNA: TGTGCCAGCAGCTTAGTGGAGGGGGCAAGGGAGCAGTACTTC.

This chain's CDR3 is CASSSWTGMGSYGYTF. The CDR3 bases are TGTGCCAGCAGCTCCTGGACGGGTATGGGGAGCTATGGCTACACCTTC. V and J are TRBV3-1 (or the pseudogene TRBV3-2) and TRBJ1-2; unclear D gene. The ends were cut back, 5 bases at V and 4 bases at J, with 20 bases in the middle. The CDR3 has 16 amino acids. Germline values: CDR1 LGHDT, CDR2 YNNKEL (reference sequence).

The chain joins TRBV5-5 to TRBJ1-5, with D perhaps TRBD1 (6 bases). This CDR3 spans 14 amino acids. V dropped 4 bases and J dropped 2 bases, with 10 bases sitting between them. CDR1 and CDR2 from the germline V gene are SGHKS and YYEKEE (reference sequence). The CDR3, as DNA: TGTGCCAGCAGCCCCCCAGGGGGCAATCAGCCCCAGCATTTT. Translation gives CASSPPGGNQPQHF.

The chain carries TRBV3-1 (or the pseudogene TRBV3-2) and TRBJ2-3, with 7 bases fitting TRBD2. CDR3 length: 14 amino acids. Germline-derived CDR1 and CDR2 are LGHDT and YNNKEL (reference sequence). The trim removed 3 bases at V and 4 bases at J, leaving 4 bases unmatched. The CDR3 sequence is CASSHSGGPDTQYF. The CDR3 DNA follows: TGTGCCAGCAGCCACTCGGGGGGACCAGATACGCAGTATTTT.

V usage is TRBV2 and J usage is TRBJ1-1; the match to TRBD1 covers 9 bases. Trimming removed 6 bases from V and 6 bases from J; junction bases left unmatched: 5. The germline V gene has CDR1 SNHLY and CDR2 FYNNEI. This CDR3 has 13 residues. The CDR3 region is CASREQGAPEAFF. CDR3 in DNA: TGTGCCAGCAGGGAACAGGGGGCCCCTGAAGCTTTCTTT. The variable domain in full, with the rest retrieved from reference TRBV2 and TRBJ1-1, is EPEVTQTPSHQVTQMGQEVILRCVPISNHLYFYWYRQILGQKVEFLVSFYNNEISEKSEIFDDQFSVERPDGSNFTLKIRSTKLEDSAMYFCASREQGAPEAFFGQGTRLTVV.

The V gene is TRBV6-5, the J gene TRBJ2-3; TRBD2 matches at 9 bases. This CDR3 has 16 amino acids. Germline-derived CDR1 and CDR2 are MNHEY and SVGAGI. With 4 bases clipped from V and 5 bases from J, the junction kept 10 bases outside the gene matches. The CDR3 spells CASSLGTSISQDTQYF. As DNA, the CDR3 is TGTGCCAGCAGTTTGGGGACTAGCATATCTCAAGATACGCAGTATTTT.

The chain employs TRBV19 and TRBJ1-1; 8 bases map to TRBD1. J gave up 6 bases and V 4 bases, and 16 bases lay outside the gene matches. Germline loops: CDR1 LNHDA, CDR2 SQIVND (reference sequence). The CDR3 length is 17 residues. The CDR3: CASSTLLGQGKSAEAFF. As DNA, the CDR3 is TGTGCCAGTAGTACCCTCCTCGGACAGGGTAAATCCGCTGAAGCTTTCTTT. Full variable domain (outside the CDR3, taken from reference TRBV19 and TRBJ1-1): DGGITQSPKYLFRKEGQNVTLSCEQNLNHDAMYWYRQDPGQGLRLIYYSQIVNDFQKGDIAEGYSVSREKKESFPLTVTSAQKNPTAFYLCASSTLLGQGKSAEAFFGQGTRLTVV.

The chain employs TRBV6-5 and TRBJ2-2; no firm D call. The CDR3 has 14 residues. Germline CDR1 and CDR2: MNHEY and SVGAGI. V lost 5 bases and J lost 2, with 9 bases in between. CDR3 nucleotide sequence: TGTGCCAGCAGTACTATGGGTAACACCGGGGAGCTGTTTTTT. This gives the protein CASSTMGNTGELFF.

The gene calls are TRBV6-6 and TRBJ2-5, with TRBD2 as a possible D gene (6 bases). Germline V lookup: CDR1 MNHNY, CDR2 SVGAGI (reference sequence). The CDR3 covers 12 residues. V lost 7 bases, J lost 5 bases, and 11 bases lay in between. For the CDR3, the DNA is TGTGCCAGCAAGGTCGGAGGGGAGACCCAGTACTTC. It encodes CASKVGGETQYF.

This clone was seen once. This chain joins TRBV28 and TRBJ2-1, with 9 positions matching TRBD1. The V gene's germline CDR1 is MDHEN and CDR2 SYDVKM. The CDR3 spans 14 residues. V was clipped by 5 bases and J by 6 bases; unmatched bases: 5. CDR3 sequence: CASSGTTGGNEQFF. DNA of the CDR3: TGTGCCAGCAGTGGTACGACAGGGGGCAATGAGCAGTTCTTC. Full variable domain (missing parts from reference TRBV28 and TRBJ2-1): DVKVTQSSRYLVKRTGEKVFLECVQDMDHENMFWYRQDPGLGLRLIYFSYDVKMKEKGDIPEGYSVSREKKERFSLILESASTNQTSMYLCASSGTTGGNEQFFGPGTRLTVL.

This sequence joins TRBV6-5 and TRBJ1-1; 8 nucleotides align to TRBD1. CDR3 length: 15 amino acids. V dropped 6 bases and J dropped 1; count of bases not matched to a gene: 7. Germline values: CDR1 MNHEY, CDR2 SVGAGI. The CDR3 nucleotides read TGTGCCAGCAGCCGGGAGGACAGGGCGAACACTGAAGCTTTCTTT. It codes for CASSREDRANTEAFF.

This sequence joins TRBV7-2 and TRBJ1-3, with D possibly matching TRBD1 (6 bases). In germline, CDR1 is SGHTA, CDR2 FQGNSA. CDR3 length: 17 amino acids. V was trimmed by 2 bases and J by 4 bases, leaving 18 bases between them. The CDR3 protein is CASSLSTGWGIGNTIYF. As DNA, the CDR3 is TGTGCCAGCAGCTTATCGACAGGTTGGGGAATAGGAAACACCATATATTTT.

The chain recombines TRBV25-1 with TRBJ2-7, with a tentative D call TRBD1 (6 bases). The CDR3 is 13 residues long. Trimming left V 5 bases short and J 3 bases short, with 11 bases between. Per the germline V gene, CDR1 is MGHDK and CDR2 is SYGVNS. CDR3 region: CASSWGLLYEQYF. Here the CDR3 DNA reads TGTGCCAGCAGTTGGGGGCTACTCTACGAGCAGTACTTC.

This clone was seen a few times. The chain has TRBV12-5 and TRBJ1-1, with 8 bases lining up with TRBD1. This CDR3 spans 16 amino acids. Germline-derived CDR1 and CDR2 are LGHNT and FRNRAP. V lost 4 bases to trimming and J lost 2 bases; unmatched junction nucleotides: 9. The CDR3 sequence is CASGSPPGGANTEAFF. CDR3 coding DNA: TGTGCTAGTGGTTCCCCCCCAGGGGGCGCAAACACTGAAGCTTTCTTT. Drawing the rest from reference TRBV12-5 and TRBJ1-1, the complete variable domain is DARVTQTPRHKVTEMGQEVTMRCQPILGHNTVFWYRQTMMQGLELLAYFRNRAPLDDSGMPKDRFSAEMPDATLATLKIQPSEPRDSAVYFCASGSPPGGANTEAFFGQGTRLTVV.

The table lists this clone with a count of one. This chain joins TRBV5-4 and TRBJ1-6; D gene uncertain. V was shortened by 5 bases and J by 10 bases, with 16 bases between the two germline ends. Germline V lookup: CDR1 SGHNT, CDR2 YYREEE (reference sequence). The CDR3 has 14 amino acids. The CDR3 nucleotides read TGTGCCAGCAGTCCAGGCCGCGGGGAGTCACCCCTCCACTTT. Translation: CASSPGRGESPLHF. Using reference TRBV5-4 and TRBJ1-6 for the parts outside the CDR3, the full variable domain is ETGVTQSPTHLIKTRGQQVTLRCSSQSGHNTVSWYQQALGQGPQFIFQYYREEENGRGNFPPRFSGLQFPNYSSELNVNALELDDSALYLCASSPGRGESPLHFGNGTRLTVT.

The chain couples TRBV2 to TRBJ2-5, with 9 bases lining up with TRBD2. The V gene's germline CDR1 is SNHLY and CDR2 FYNNEI. V shed 7 bases, J shed 5 bases, and the junction held 8 bases outside the gene matches. CDR3 size: 14 residues. CDR3 bases: TGTGCCAGCAAGGCGGGGGGGCCCCGGGAGACCCAGTACTTC. Encoded protein: CASKAGGPRETQYF.

V usage is TRBV6-6 and J usage is TRBJ1-1, with 9 bases lining up with TRBD1. CDR1 MNHNY and CDR2 SVGAGI come from the germline V gene (reference sequence). With 7 bases clipped from V and 3 bases from J, the junction kept 9 bases outside the gene matches. The CDR3 consists of 15 residues. The CDR3 is CASTLQGAVDTEAFF. The CDR3 DNA reads as TGTGCCAGCACTCTACAGGGGGCTGTGGACACTGAAGCTTTCTTT.

The chain's CDR3 is CASSLAVMNTEAFF. The CDR3 DNA sequence: TGTGCCAGCAGCTTAGCGGTCATGAACACTGAAGCTTTCTTT. The gene calls are TRBV11-2 and TRBJ1-1; D not certain. The germline gives CDR1 SGHAT, CDR2 FQNNGV. V was trimmed by 1 base and J by 0 bases, leaving 6 bases between them. The CDR3 runs 14 residues.

This chain links TRBV30 with TRBJ2-5; 12 bases are shared with TRBD1. CDR1 and CDR2 from the germline V gene are GTSNPN and SVGIG (reference sequence). J lost 5 bases, V lost 0 bases, and 7 bases had no gene match. The CDR3 is 16 amino acids. CDR3 protein: CAWSVPGTGGLETQYF. The CDR3 DNA reads as TGTGCCTGGAGTGTACCAGGGACAGGGGGCTTGGAGACCCAGTACTTC.

The chain combines TRBV12-3 or TRBV12-4 with TRBJ1-6; D not resolved. The V and J ends lost 5 bases and 10 bases respectively, with 9 bases between them. This CDR3 contains 12 residues. The CDR3 nucleotides are TGTGCCAGCAGTACGGGGAGATCACCCCTCCACTTT. Translating it yields CASSTGRSPLHF.

The count of this clone is one. The V and J genes are TRBV4-1 and TRBJ2-3, with TRBD2 identical over 13 bases. V lost 4 bases and J lost 3; bases outside the gene matches: 10. In germline, CDR1 is MGHRA, CDR2 YSYEKL. The CDR3 runs 18 residues. CDR3 in amino acids: CASSRASGTSGITDTQYF. The CDR3 DNA follows: TGCGCCAGCAGCCGAGCCTCCGGGACTAGCGGGATTACAGATACGCAGTATTTT.

This clone was found once. The chain employs TRBV11-2 and TRBJ2-7, with 11 bases fitting TRBD2. V was clipped by 4 bases and J by 3 bases; unmatched bases: 5. Germline V gene sequence: CDR1 SGHAT, CDR2 FQNNGV. This CDR3 region has 15 residues. The CDR3 here is CASSSIAGGLYEQYF. In DNA form, the CDR3 reads TGTGCCAGCAGCTCTATAGCGGGAGGGCTCTACGAGCAGTACTTC.